These 17 T cell receptor beta chains came from one sample sequenced in a study of T cell responses to AZD1222 COVID-19 vaccine. Sequencing was performed with immunoSEQ multiplex PCR; in TCRdb, only in-frame clones are kept and a portion is missing. The profile shows 99,000 or so clones, roughly 89% of them singletons. The input for sequencing was peripheral blood, taken 28 days after the second AZD1222 dose. Receptor source: an adult who received the AZD1222 COVID-19 vaccine.

This sequence joins TRBV7-3 and TRBJ2-2; 7 nucleotides match TRBD2. CDR3 length: 14 amino acids. In germline, CDR1 is SGHTA, CDR2 FQGTGA. After removal of 3 bases from V and 7 bases from J, the junction contained 5 bases not matched to a gene. The CDR3 is CASSFGRPSGELFF. CDR3 sequence (DNA): TGTGCCAGCAGCTTCGGGAGGCCCAGCGGGGAGCTGTTTTTT.

The CDR3 spells CASSLWGNTEAFF. DNA of the CDR3: TGTGCCAGCAGCCTTTGGGGGAACACTGAAGCTTTCTTT. The chain is built from TRBV7-2 and TRBJ1-1, with D hard to call. V dropped 5 bases and J dropped 1 base, with 8 bases sitting between them. The CDR3 spans 13 residues. Per the germline V gene, CDR1 is SGHTA and CDR2 is FQGNSA.

The CDR3 is CASSPLSRDEQFF. In DNA form, the CDR3 reads TGTGCCAGCTCACCACTCTCGCGCGATGAGCAGTTCTTC. The chain links TRBV18 to TRBJ2-1; D not certain. The V and J ends lost 1 base and 8 bases respectively, with 9 bases between them. CDR3 length: 13 residues. Looked up from germline, CDR1 is KGHSH and CDR2 is LQKENI. The whole variable domain, filled in from reference TRBV18 and TRBJ2-1, reads NAGVMQNPRHLVRRRGQEARLRCSPMKGHSHVYWYRQLPEEGLKFMVYLQKENIIDESGMPKERFSAEFPKEGPSILRIQQVVRGDSAAYFCASSPLSRDEQFFGPGTRLTVL.

The chain couples TRBV7-6 to TRBJ1-1; 8 bases agree with TRBD1. V lost 1 base and J lost 4; bases outside the gene matches: 8. CDR3 size: 16 residues. The germline V gene encodes CDR1 SGHVS and CDR2 FNYEAQ. The CDR3 region is CASSLGPGGSGTEAFF. The CDR3 region has the DNA TGTGCCAGCAGCTTAGGTCCAGGGGGCTCGGGCACTGAAGCTTTCTTT.

The chain carries TRBV11-1 and TRBJ2-1, with D possibly called TRBD1 or TRBD2 (7 bases each). This CDR3 has 16 residues. V lost 2 bases to trimming and J lost 2 bases, with 13 bases between them. Germline V gene data show CDR1 as SGHAT and CDR2 as FQDESV (reference sequence). The CDR3 sequence is CASSLMTGTTYNEQFF. In DNA form, the CDR3 reads TGTGCCAGCAGCTTAATGACAGGGACTACCTACAATGAGCAGTTCTTC.

This sequence joins TRBV6-5 and TRBJ1-2; no clear D gene. Trimming removed 3 bases from V and 5 bases from J, with 10 bases in between. Germline assignment: CDR1 MNHEY and CDR2 SVGAGI. This CDR3 comprises 13 residues. The CDR3 nucleotides are TGTGCCAGCAGTTATTCACTTCGGTATGGCTACACCTTC. Amino acid sequence: CASSYSLRYGYTF.

The chain is built from TRBV7-9 and TRBJ2-7; D call uncertain. From germline, CDR1 is SEHNR and CDR2 FQNEAQ (reference sequence). CDR3 size: 12 residues. The V end lost 5 bases, the J end lost 9 bases, and 14 bases lay between the germline ends. Here the CDR3 DNA reads TGTGCCAGCAGCACAGAGGTATTCGGGCAGTACTTC. Encoded protein: CASSTEVFGQYF.

This sequence joins TRBV14 and TRBJ2-7, with D perhaps being TRBD1 or TRBD2 (6 bases each). V lost 4 bases and J lost 5, with 15 bases in between. The CDR3 runs to 14 residues. CDR1 SGHDN and CDR2 FVKESK come from the germline V gene. The CDR3 sequence is CASSPGASANEQYF. As DNA, the CDR3 is TGTGCCAGCAGCCCGGGGGCTAGCGCCAACGAGCAGTACTTC.

The sample holds a few counts of this clone. The gene calls are TRBV18 and TRBJ1-2; 8 nucleotides agree with TRBD1. In germline, CDR1 is KGHSH, CDR2 LQKENI. The CDR3 covers 13 residues. Losses at the gene ends were 3 bases for V and 6 bases for J; bases not matched to a gene: 3. Written as DNA, the CDR3 is TGTGCCAGCTCACCCAGGGGGCAGGATGGCTACACCTTC. Translating gives CASSPRGQDGYTF. Complete variable domain (other parts from reference TRBV18 and TRBJ1-2): NAGVMQNPRHLVRRRGQEARLRCSPMKGHSHVYWYRQLPEEGLKFMVYLQKENIIDESGMPKERFSAEFPKEGPSILRIQQVVRGDSAAYFCASSPRGQDGYTFGSGTRLTVV.

The V call is TRBV7-2, the J call TRBJ2-5; 7 bases line up with TRBD1. V shed 6 bases, J shed 2 bases, and the junction held 6 bases outside the gene matches. Germline values: CDR1 SGHTA, CDR2 FQGNSA. CDR3 length equals 14 residues. The CDR3 DNA sequence: TGTGCCAGCAGAACGGGACAGTCACAAGAGACCCAGTACTTC. This translates into CASRTGQSQETQYF.

CDR3 protein: CASSEQGVYEQYF. The CDR3 DNA is TGTGCCAGCAGTGAACAGGGGGTCTACGAGCAGTACTTC. The rearrangement joins TRBV6-1 to TRBJ2-7, with 7 bases matching TRBD1. This CDR3 region has 13 residues. The V gene end was trimmed by 2 bases and the J gene end by 3 bases; junction bases not matched to a gene: 1. The V gene's germline CDR1 is MNHNS and CDR2 SASEGT.

The chain links TRBV20-1 to TRBJ2-7; 7 bases are a match to TRBD2. Per germline, CDR1 DFQATT and CDR2 SNEGSKA (reference sequence). The junction had 8 bases not matched to a gene; V was cut back by 3 bases and J by 0 bases. The CDR3 runs to 15 residues. Here the CDR3 DNA reads TGCAGTGCTAGTGTCGGGGGGTCAAGCTCCTACGAGCAGTACTTC. It is translated as CSASVGGSSSYEQYF.

The chain couples TRBV5-1 to TRBJ2-7; 12 nucleotides line up with TRBD2. The junction had 1 base not matched to a gene; V was cut back by 0 bases and J by 3 bases. Germline lookup yields CDR1 SGHRS and CDR2 YFSETQ. The CDR3 sequence is 15 residues long. CDR3 coding DNA: TGCGCCAGCAGCTTGGGGACTAGCGGGGTCTACGAGCAGTACTTC. Amino acids: CASSLGTSGVYEQYF.

V usage is TRBV5-6 and J usage is TRBJ2-7; TRBD1 matches at 11 bases. CDR3 size: 15 residues. With V trimmed by 3 bases and J by 3 bases, 5 bases remained unmatched. Per germline, CDR1 SGHDT and CDR2 YYEEEE. DNA of the CDR3: TGTGCCAGCAGCTCTAGGGGACAGGGGGACTACGAGCAGTACTTC. Protein sequence: CASSSRGQGDYEQYF.

The J gene is TRBJ2-2, the V gene TRBV5-1; D is possibly TRBD1 or TRBD2 (5 bases each). This CDR3 spans 13 amino acids. V gave up 2 bases and J gave up 6 bases, with 8 bases separating them. Germline V gene data show CDR1 as SGHRS and CDR2 as YFSETQ. CDR3 nucleotide sequence: TGCGCCAGCAGCTTAACGGGGCCCGGGGAGCTGTTTTTT. It codes for CASSLTGPGELFF.

J is TRBJ1-2 and V is TRBV28; 7 bases match TRBD1. The V gene's germline CDR1 is MDHEN and CDR2 SYDVKM. The CDR3 runs 13 residues. The V segment lost 5 bases and the J segment 8 bases; nucleotides outside the gene matches: 8. In DNA, the CDR3 is TGTGCCAGCAGTCTAAGGACAGGTTTAGGCTACACCTTC. This codes for CASSLRTGLGYTF.

This chain joins TRBV27 and TRBJ2-1; a weak D match, TRBD2 (5 bases). Germline V gene lookup returns CDR1 MNHEY and CDR2 SMNVEV (reference sequence). Trimming removed 5 bases at V and 4 bases at J, with 12 bases between. CDR3 size: 14 residues. DNA for the CDR3: TGTGCCAGCAGTCTACTAGGGAATTACAATGAGCAGTTCTTC. It specifies CASSLLGNYNEQFF.